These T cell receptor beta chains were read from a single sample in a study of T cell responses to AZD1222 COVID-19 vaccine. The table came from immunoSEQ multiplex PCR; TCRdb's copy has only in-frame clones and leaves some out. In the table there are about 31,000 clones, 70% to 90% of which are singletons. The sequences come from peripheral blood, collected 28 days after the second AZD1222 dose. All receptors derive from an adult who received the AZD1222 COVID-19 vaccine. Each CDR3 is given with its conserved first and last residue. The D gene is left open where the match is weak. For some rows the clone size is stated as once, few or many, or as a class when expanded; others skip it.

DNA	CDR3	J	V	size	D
TGTGCCAGCTCACCAGACGGGACCTACGAGCAGTACTTC	CASSPDGTYEQYF	TRBJ2-7	TRBV18	few	-
TGTGCCAGCAGCCCTACCGGGACAGGCCTTATCTCTGGAAACACCATATATTTT	CASSPTGTGLISGNTIYF	TRBJ1-3	TRBV2	few	TRBD1
TGTGCCAGCAGCCCCGGACAGGGGAAGGGGGGCTACGAGCAGTACTTC	CASSPGQGKGGYEQYF	TRBJ2-7	TRBV6-2/TRBV6-3	-	TRBD1
TGTGCCAGCAGCTTAGGACTAGGATTCGATGAGCAGTTCTTC	CASSLGLGFDEQFF	TRBJ2-1	TRBV7-2	-	-
TGTGCCAGCAGCTTGGGCCAGAATAATGAAAAACTGTTTTTT	CASSLGQNNEKLFF	TRBJ1-4	TRBV5-4	-	-
TGTGCCAGCAGCCCCAGGGGGGGGCTCTACAATGAGCAGTTCTTC	CASSPRGGLYNEQFF	TRBJ2-1	TRBV9	-	-
TGTGCCAGCAGCCCTGGGAAGGGGGGGACGGTCTACAATGAGCAGTTCTTC	CASSPGKGGTVYNEQFF	TRBJ2-1	TRBV11-3	few	-
TGCGCCAGCGGACAGGGGTGGGCGAACACCGGGGAGCTGTTTTTT	CASGQGWANTGELFF	TRBJ2-2	TRBV5-1	-	TRBD1
TGTGCCAGCGGACAGGGGAGTAATCAGCCCCAGCATTTT	CASGQGSNQPQHF	TRBJ1-5	TRBV19	-	TRBD1
TGTGCCAGCATGGCAGGGGGATACGAGCAGTACTTC	CASMAGGYEQYF	TRBJ2-7	TRBV2	once	TRBD1
TGTGCCAGCAGCTTACGTCAGGTGAACACTGAAGCTTTCTTT	CASSLRQVNTEAFF	TRBJ1-1	TRBV7-9	-	-
TGCGCCAGCAGCCCTGGGGACAGGGGGTTGGTAGATACGCAGTATTTT	CASSPGDRGLVDTQYF	TRBJ2-3	TRBV4-3	-	TRBD1
TGTGCCAGTACAGGGGGGGCTGGTCAGCCCCAGCATTTT	CASTGGAGQPQHF	TRBJ1-5	TRBV6-5	-	TRBD1
TGTGCCAGCTCACTGTCGCGAGATTCGTATGGCTACACCTTC	CASSLSRDSYGYTF	TRBJ1-2	TRBV18	once	-
TGTGCCATCACGGAAACAGCTGGAAACACCATATATTTT	CAITETAGNTIYF	TRBJ1-3	TRBV10-3	few	-
TGTGCCAGCAGAGGACTAGCGGGCCCCTACCAGCAGTACTTC	CASRGLAGPYQQYF	TRBJ2-7	TRBV6-5	-	TRBD2